A single sample gave rise to the 21 T cell receptor beta chains below, sequenced in a study of tumor-infiltrating lymphocytes in primary liver carcinoma. TCR beta cDNA was reverse-transcribed from about 0.45 ug of total RNA. The reaction used a constant-region primer and ProtoScript II reverse transcriptase. Modified slightly, ARM-PCR produced TCR beta libraries over three nested multiplex PCR rounds. Two initial PCR rounds of around 10 cycles each paired TRBV1-TRBV30 forward primers with a C-beta reverse primer. TCRdb used MiXCR to reprocess the multiplex PCR reads, holding one entry per CDR3 protein. The sample yields about 120,000 distinct CDR3 sequences, 55% to 65% seen once. Investigators took RNA and DNA out together from roughly 20-30 mg of unsorted bulk tissue. The source material was liver tumor tissue from sampling region 1. Sample subset: tumor region T1, superior pole. These receptors came from a woman in her sixties with primary liver carcinoma and hepatitis B virus infection.

This clonotype showed up many times. The rearrangement uses TRBV5-1 and TRBJ2-7; 9 positions agree with TRBD1. CDR1 and CDR2 from the germline V gene are SGHRS and YFSETQ. Trimming at V came to 0 bases and at J to 3 bases, leaving 4 bases not matched to a gene. The CDR3 has 15 amino acids. The CDR3 protein is CASSLAGTGIYEQYF. DNA for the CDR3: TGCGCCAGCAGCTTGGCCGGGACAGGGATCTACGAGCAGTACTTC.

Details on this clonotype: One junction end does not reproduce the germline sequence, and a read error may be involved. This rearrangement joins TRBV11-3 to TRBJ1-2; weak D call: TRBD1 (5 bases). This CDR3 spans 17 amino acids. CDR1 SGHNT and CDR2 YENEEA come from the germline V gene. The CDR3 DNA is TGTGCCAGTAGCTCTGGCCTCCGGGGCCGGGTAACTGATGACTACACCTTC. Amino acid sequence: CASSSGLRGRVTDDYTF.

This clonotype was recorded at least ten times. This chain connects TRBV4-1 to TRBJ2-5; D gene ambiguous. This CDR3 spans 19 amino acids. From germline, CDR1 is MGHRA and CDR2 YSYEKL. Trimming shortened V by 0 bases and J by 1 base, and 21 bases separated the two germline ends. The DNA for the CDR3 is TGCGCCAGCAGCCAAGAACCCAGGAAGTTTCCCCCTGGCCAAGAGACCCAGTACTTC. This codes for CASSQEPRKFPPGQETQYF.

This clonotype was detected a few times. Possible read error: a much larger clone is one base away. The missing conserved phenylalanine or tryptophan at the end of this CDR3 makes a read error likely. The chain joins TRBV29-1 to TRBJ2-5, with TRBD1 matching over 7 bases. This CDR3 region has 14 residues. Germline assignment: CDR1 SQVTM and CDR2 ANQGSEA. Unmatched junction bases numbered 8, after V lost 6 bases and J lost 1 base. The CDR3 loop reads CSVQGTAIQETQYL. The DNA of the CDR3 is TGCAGCGTCCAAGGGACAGCTATCCAAGAGACCCAGTACCTC.

As regards this clonotype: Because it lacks the conserved phenylalanine or tryptophan at the end, this CDR3 is likely a read error. CDR3 nucleotides: TGCGCCAGCAGATTCCGGACAATGGGGGCCCAGTACTTA. It specifies CASRFRTMGAQYL. The chain employs TRBV4-1 and TRBJ2-5; either TRBD1 or TRBD2 may supply D (5 bases each). In germline, CDR1 is MGHRA, CDR2 YSYEKL. V was shortened by 6 bases and J by 9 bases, with 17 bases between the two germline ends. The CDR3 covers 13 residues.

Concerning this clonotype itself: A read error is likely, as this CDR3 ends without the conserved phenylalanine or tryptophan. The rearrangement links TRBV11-2 to TRBJ2-3; TRBD2 is a possible D gene (7 bases). The length of the CDR3 is 17 residues. Germline lookup yields CDR1 SGHAT and CDR2 FQNNGV. The CDR3 loop reads CVGSLGGLTYTSDTQYY. In nucleotides, the CDR3 is TGTGTCGGCAGCTTAGGGGGACTAACGTACACGTCAGATACGCAGTATTAT.

This clonotype was recorded once. The V call is TRBV20-1, the J call TRBJ2-7, with D possibly matching TRBD1 (6 bases). Germline CDR1 DFQATT, CDR2 SNEGSKA (reference sequence). Trimming pared 4 bases from V and 2 bases from J, leaving 15 bases between. The CDR3 is made up of 14 amino acids. The CDR3 spells CSATRTARTYEQYF. The DNA of the CDR3 is TGCAGTGCTACCCGGACAGCCCGTACCTACGAGCAGTACTTC.

The sample holds one count of this clonotype. It may be a read error: a sequence one base away is much more abundant. This chain connects TRBV7-8 to TRBJ2-7, with a tentative D call TRBD1 (5 bases). The germline V gene has CDR1 SGHVS and CDR2 FQNEAQ. The CDR3 is made up of 12 amino acids. CDR3 sequence: CATGHLSYGQYF. CDR3 nucleotide sequence: TGTGCCACCGGACACCTCTCCTACGGGCAGTACTTC. The full variable domain, rest sourced from reference TRBV7-8 and TRBJ2-7, is GAGVSQSPRYKVAKRGQDVALRCDPISGHVSLFWYQQALGQGPEFLTYFQNEAQLDKSGLPSDRFFAERPEGSVSTLKIQRTQQEDSAVYLCATGHLSYGQYFGPGTRLTVT.

This clonotype came up many times. The CDR3, as DNA: TGTGCCAGCAGCTTTACCCAGCTCAATGAGCAGTTCTTC. Residues: CASSFTQLNEQFF. The chain joins TRBV11-2 to TRBJ2-1, with D uncertain. V lost 3 bases to trimming and J lost 6 bases, with 9 bases between them. Germline V lookup: CDR1 SGHAT, CDR2 FQNNGV. The CDR3 runs 13 residues. The full variable domain, its missing parts supplied by reference TRBV11-2 and TRBJ2-1, is EAGVAQSPRYKIIEKRQSVAFWCNPISGHATLYWYQQILGQGPKLLIQFQNNGVVDDSQLPKDRFSAERLKGVDSTLKIQPAKLEDSAVYLCASSFTQLNEQFFGPGTRLTVL.

The chain joins TRBV30 to TRBJ1-2, with 7 bases identical to TRBD1. The ends lost 0 bases at V and 7 bases at J; junction bases unmatched: 5. The germline gives CDR1 GTSNPN, CDR2 SVGIG (reference sequence). The CDR3 totals 13 residues. The CDR3 DNA reads TGTGCCTGGAGTGTACTGCCAGGGGGTGGCTACACCTTC. This translates into CAWSVLPGGGYTF.

A word on this clonotype: One base away lies a much larger clone, so this may be a sequencing read error. V is TRBV4-2 and J is TRBJ2-1; D may be TRBD2 (6 bases). Germline V lookup: CDR1 LGHNA, CDR2 YNFKEQ. CDR3 size: 15 residues. The CDR3 protein is CVSSQDVGLPNEQFF. DNA of the CDR3: TGTGTCAGCAGCCAAGATGTAGGACTACCTAATGAGCAGTTCTTC.

About this clonotype: A read error is possible here, since a much larger clone lies one base away. The genes are TRBV6-5 and TRBJ2-1; the match to TRBD2 covers 7 bases. The CDR3 is made up of 16 amino acids. Germline V gene lookup returns CDR1 MNHEY and CDR2 SVGAGI. Unmatched junction bases numbered 16, after V lost 5 bases and J lost 9 bases. The CDR3, as DNA: TGTGCCAGCAGTAAGAGGACCGTGAGCGGGACGTGTGAGCAGTTCTTC. Residues: CASSKRTVSGTCEQFF.

As regards this clonotype: A much larger clone differs from this one at a single base, so this may be a read error. The conserved final phenylalanine or tryptophan is absent from the CDR3, which likely points to a read error. J is TRBJ2-7 and V is TRBV6-2 or TRBV6-3; 11 positions agree with TRBD1. CDR1 is MNHEY, CDR2 SVGEGT, per germline. The CDR3 spans 18 residues. Losses at the gene ends were 2 bases for V and 0 bases for J; bases not matched to a gene: 9. The CDR3 DNA reads as TGTGCCAGCAGTTACCCGGGACAGGGGGGCCCAAGCTCCTACGAGCAGTACTCC. This encodes CASSYPGQGGPSSYEQYS.

This clonotype was detected ten times or more. The chain couples TRBV29-1 to TRBJ1-2; D call uncertain. V was pared by 7 bases and J by 1 base, with 19 bases between. Germline V CDR1 and CDR2: SQVTM, ANQGSEA. The CDR3 is made up of 15 amino acids. CDR3 amino acids: CSADETATFNYGYTF. DNA of the CDR3: TGCAGCGCCGATGAGACCGCCACCTTTAACTATGGCTACACCTTC.

This clonotype came up many times. The chain combines TRBV13 with TRBJ2-1; 8 bases are a match to TRBD2. The V segment lost 5 bases and the J segment 11 bases; nucleotides outside the gene matches: 8. Germline CDR1 reads PRHDT; CDR2 reads FYEKMQ (reference sequence). The CDR3 loop spans 13 amino acids. Here the CDR3 DNA reads TGTGCCAGCAGCACGTCTGGCGGGAGGAAGCAGTTCTTC. This codes for CASSTSGGRKQFF.

Details on this clonotype: This may stem from a read error, because a much larger clone lies one nucleotide away. The J gene is TRBJ2-1, the V gene TRBV5-6; D is ambiguous. The end of the DNA fits TRBJ2-7 better, so the J call may be wrong. Per germline, CDR1 SGHDT and CDR2 YYEEEE. This CDR3 spans 16 amino acids. The chain's CDR3 is CASSAGSVARYNEQYF. In nucleotides, the CDR3 is TGTGCCAGCAGCGCCGGCTCAGTCGCCCGTTACAATGAGCAGTACTTC.

There are a few counts of this clonotype. The rearrangement links TRBV5-1 to TRBJ2-5, with TRBD1 matching over 8 bases. J lost 1 base, V lost 4 bases, and 6 bases had no gene match. Germline V CDR1 and CDR2: SGHRS, YFSETQ. The CDR3 is made up of 15 amino acids. The CDR3 here is CASSAGGITQETQYF. DNA of the CDR3: TGCGCCAGCAGCGCAGGGGGCATCACCCAAGAGACCCAGTACTTC.

This chain joins TRBV20-1 and TRBJ2-1; 9 positions agree with TRBD2. Per the germline V gene, CDR1 is DFQATT and CDR2 is SNEGSKA (reference sequence). After removal of 2 bases from V and 1 base from J, the junction contained 6 bases not matched to a gene. This CDR3 contains 16 residues. For the CDR3, the DNA is TGCAGTGCTAGAAGTGATAGCGGGAGTTCCTACAATGAGCAGTTCTTC. It encodes CSARSDSGSSYNEQFF.

Comments on this clonotype: One base away lies a much larger clone, so this may be a sequencing read error. This chain connects TRBV28 to TRBJ1-1; 7 bases agree with TRBD1. The CDR3 covers 14 residues. Trimming cost V 10 bases and J 5 bases; bases outside gene matches: 13. CDR1 is MDHEN and CDR2 is SYDVKM in the germline V gene. CDR3: CATKPGQRKTEAFF. In DNA form, the CDR3 reads TGTGCCACCAAACCGGGACAGAGAAAGACTGAAGCTTTCTTT. Based on the CDR3 plus reference TRBV28 and TRBJ1-1, the full variable domain is DVKVTQSSRYLVKRTGEKVFLECVQDMDHENMFWYRQDPGLGLRLIYFSYDVKMKEKGDIPEGYSVSREKKERFSLILESASTNQTSMYLCATKPGQRKTEAFFGQGTRLTVV.

This clonotype was counted only a few times. The CDR3 loop is CASSLTRLTGETQYF. DNA for the CDR3: TGTGCCAGCAGCCTAACAAGGCTAACGGGAGAGACCCAGTACTTC. This chain connects TRBV5-8 to TRBJ2-5, with D unclear. The CDR3 is 15 amino acids. Trimming pared 4 bases from V and 4 bases from J, leaving 17 bases between. Germline assignment: CDR1 SGHTS and CDR2 YDEGEE. The whole variable domain, filled in from reference TRBV5-8 and TRBJ2-5, reads EAGVTQSPTHLIKTRGQQATLRCSPISGHTSVYWYQQALGLGLQFLLWYDEGEERNRGNFPPRFSGRQFPNYSSELNVNALELEDSALYLCASSLTRLTGETQYFGPGTRLLVL.

As for this clonotype: A much larger clone sits a single nucleotide away, making a read error possible. The missing conserved phenylalanine or tryptophan at the end of this CDR3 makes a read error likely. The rearrangement uses TRBV12-3 or TRBV12-4 and TRBJ2-2; 7 bases line up with TRBD1. The CDR3 loop spans 15 amino acids. J lost 4 bases, V lost 6 bases, and 8 bases had no gene match. The CDR3 reads CASSPQGVSTGELFS. The CDR3 bases are TGTGCCAGCAGCCCCCAGGGGGTGAGCACCGGGGAGCTGTTTTCT.